This TCR beta chain came from a study of PD-1 blockade in mismatch repair-deficient tumors. Generated by immunoSEQ multiplex PCR, the TCRdb table keeps only in-frame clones and is missing some. Among roughly 79,000 clones listed, roughly 80% were seen once. The CDR3 loop spans 16 amino acids. V lost 6 bases and J lost 1, with 16 bases in between. Germline V gene sequence: CDR1 MRHNA, CDR2 SNTAGT. The origin of this receptor is an adult with mismatch repair-deficient cancer. The chain employs TRBV6-4 and TRBJ2-1; the D gene is possibly TRBD1 (5 bases). This material consisted of peripheral blood, taken 44 weeks after starting pembrolizumab. The CDR3 region is CASSLDHQGSYNEQFF. In DNA form, the CDR3 reads TGTGCCAGCAGCCTAGATCACCAGGGATCCTACAATGAGCAGTTCTTC.